This T cell receptor beta chain was sequenced for a study of cytomegalovirus exposure and HLA in healthy donors. The length of the CDR3 is 16 residues. Germline values: CDR1 PRHDT, CDR2 FYEKMQ (reference sequence). The trim removed 1 base at V and 3 bases at J, leaving 7 bases unmatched. Regarding this clone: Its antigen is undetermined.

General study results and limits: Available immune exposure information was restricted to CMV serostatus only. An assumption of roughly uniform sequencing depth across donors underlay the presence/absence analyses.

The PCR used 60 Vbeta and 13 Jbeta primers. Libraries were prepared by immunoSEQ multiplex PCR; TCRdb keeps only in-frame clonotypes and omits some of them. The sample holds about 81,000 clones, 75% to 85% seen once. This rearrangement joins TRBV13 to TRBJ2-7, with 9 bases fitting TRBD2. Sequenced material: PBMCs. The receptor's source is a man aged 50 to 59 in good health and CMV-seropositive. CDR3: CASSLDGTSLVYEQYF. The CDR3 DNA sequence: TGTGCCAGCAGCTTAGACGGGACTAGCTTGGTCTACGAGCAGTACTTC.